Reported below is one T cell receptor beta chain. These data are taken from a study of technical replicates of blood from several donors. Libraries were prepared by immunoSEQ multiplex PCR; TCRdb keeps only in-frame clonotypes and omits some of them. The sample includes about 44,000 clones, about 96% of them seen just once. The CDR3 is made up of 16 amino acids. In germline, CDR1 is SGHRS, CDR2 YFSETQ. V shed 4 bases and J shed 4 bases, with 18 bases lying between them. The rearrangement uses TRBV5-1 and TRBJ2-1; tentatively, D is TRBD2 (6 bases). The origin of this receptor is a human donor in good health. Sample: T cells isolated from PBMCs. The CDR3 nucleotides are TGCGCCAGCAGCGAATCGCGAGGCGGGATTTACAATGAGCAGTTCTTC. Translated, it gives CASSESRGGIYNEQFF.